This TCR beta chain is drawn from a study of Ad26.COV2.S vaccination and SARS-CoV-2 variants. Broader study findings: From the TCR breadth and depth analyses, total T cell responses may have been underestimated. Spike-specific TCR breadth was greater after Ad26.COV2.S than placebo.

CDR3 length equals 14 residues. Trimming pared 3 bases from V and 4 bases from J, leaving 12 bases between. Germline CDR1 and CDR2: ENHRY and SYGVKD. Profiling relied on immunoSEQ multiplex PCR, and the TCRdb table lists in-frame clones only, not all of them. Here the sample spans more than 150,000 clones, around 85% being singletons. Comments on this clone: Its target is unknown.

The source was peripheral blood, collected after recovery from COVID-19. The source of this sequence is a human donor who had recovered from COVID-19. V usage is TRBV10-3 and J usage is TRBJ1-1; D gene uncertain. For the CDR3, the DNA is TGTGCCATCAGTGAAGGCAGTTTCTCCACTGAAGCTTTCTTT. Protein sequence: CAISEGSFSTEAFF.